A selection of T cell receptor beta chains follows, all from one sample in a study of T cell repertoires in cytomegalovirus infection. TCRdb processed the reads anew with MiXCR; each CDR3 protein has one entry. The sample includes 350,000 to 550,000 distinct CDR3 sequences, approximately 33% of them seen just once. The sample was PBMCs. The receptors shown here come from a human donor in good health (CMV status not recorded). Some clones in this sample may be carry-over from other donors' samples. Each CDR3 is given with its conserved first and last residue. D genes are given only for firm matches. Clone size, where shown, is once, few, many, or a class for clones that have expanded.

D gene	clone size	V gene	J gene	CDR3 DNA	CDR3 protein
-	-	TRBV4-1	TRBJ2-1	TGCGCCAGCAGCCAAGCAGGTCCCCCCAATGAGCAGTTCTTC	CASSQAGPPNEQFF
TRBD2	many	TRBV23-1	TRBJ2-7	TGCGCCAGCAGTCAATCGCCAGCGGGGGACTACGAGCAGTACTTC	CASSQSPAGDYEQYF
-	few	TRBV18	TRBJ2-1	TGTGCCAGCTCACCAGGATATGAGCAGTTCTTC	CASSPGYEQFF
-	-	TRBV20-1	TRBJ1-1	TGCAGTGCTAGAGCTTCGAACACTGAAGCTTTCTTT	CSARASNTEAFF
-	-	TRBV29-1	TRBJ2-3	TGCAGCGTTTCGTTCGCAGATACGCAGTATTTT	CSVSFADTQYF
TRBD2	-	TRBV4-2	TRBJ2-1	TGTGCCAGCAGCCAAGGGGAGGGTGGTGAGCAGTTCTTC	CASSQGEGGEQFF
-	-	TRBV10-3	TRBJ1-1	TGTGCCATCAGTGAGTCGGGGCCGGGGGCTTTCTTT	CAISESGPGAFF
TRBD1	few	TRBV29-1	TRBJ1-2	TGCAGCGCGACAGGGCCGTTGGGCTACACCTTC	CSATGPLGYTF
-	many	TRBV11-2	TRBJ2-2	TGTGCCAGCAGCTTGGCAGGGGCCGGGGAGCTGTTTTTT	CASSLAGAGELFF
TRBD1	-	TRBV12-3/TRBV12-4	TRBJ1-1	TGTGCCAGCAGTTTGGCAGGGGGTCGAGCTTTCTTT	CASSLAGGRAFF
-	-	TRBV28	TRBJ2-5	TGTGCCAGCAGTGAGGGGTTCCAAGAGACCCAGTACTTC	CASSEGFQETQYF
-	-	TRBV6-1	TRBJ2-1	TGTGCCAGCAGTCCTGTGGGGGGGCACAATGAGCAGTTCTTC	CASSPVGGHNEQFF
TRBD2	few	TRBV9	TRBJ2-1	TGTGCCAGCAGCGTAGGCGGGGGGGCTTACAATGAGCAGTTCTTC	CASSVGGGAYNEQFF
-	once	TRBV5-3	TRBJ2-7	TGTGCCAGCAGATCGATTGGGACCACCTACGAGACGTACTTC	CASRSIGTTYETYF
TRBD2	-	TRBV14	TRBJ2-2	TGTGCCCGAGCGGAGTGGCGGGGGGGCAAGGACACCGGGGAGCTGTTTTTT	CARAEWRGGKDTGELFF
-	-	TRBV5-6	TRBJ2-3	TGTGCCAGCAGCTTGGTGTCCCGGGGGAGAGATACGCAGTATTTT	CASSLVSRGRDTQYF
-	-	TRBV20-1	TRBJ1-1	TGCAGTGCTAGTGTTTCGGTTCGAGAAGCTTTCTTT	CSASVSVREAFF
-	-	TRBV12-3/TRBV12-4	TRBJ1-1	TGTGCCAGCAGTACAGGGAGGTGGACGACTGAAGCTTTCTTT	CASSTGRWTTEAFF
TRBD1	-	TRBV19	TRBJ1-4	TGTGCCAGTAGTATCTCGACAGGGCATGAAAAACTGTTTTTT	CASSISTGHEKLFF
-	-	TRBV7-8	TRBJ2-7	TGTGCCAGCAGCTTAGCAACAACTGCCTACGAGCAGTACTTC	CASSLATTAYEQYF
TRBD2	-	TRBV11-2	TRBJ2-7	TGTGCCAGCAGCTTAGAGTCTAGCGGGGGGCCTCCTACCTACGCGCAGTACTTC	CASSLESSGGPPTYAQYF
-	many	TRBV7-8	TRBJ1-5	TGTGCCAGCAGCCCGGGGACCGAGTATCAGCCCCAGCATTTT	CASSPGTEYQPQHF
-	few	TRBV2	TRBJ1-4	TGTGCCAGCAGTCCAGGGACCCGGAATGAAAAACTGTTTTTT	CASSPGTRNEKLFF
-	few	TRBV10-3	TRBJ2-5	TGTGCCATCAGTGAGTCAGGAAGCGTTTCACAAGAGACCCAGTACTTC	CAISESGSVSQETQYF
-	once	TRBV19	TRBJ2-7	TGTGCCAGTAGTATTAAACCGGAGCAGTACTTC	CASSIKPEQYF
TRBD2	few	TRBV6-1	TRBJ2-2	TGTGCCAGCACTCCACTAGCGGGGGGTCCGGGCGGGGAGCTGTTTTTT	CASTPLAGGPGGELFF
-	-	TRBV25-1	TRBJ2-5	TGTGCCAGCAGTGGCCCGAGCCCAGGAGAGACCCAGTACTTC	CASSGPSPGETQYF
TRBD1	-	TRBV20-1	TRBJ2-7	TGCAGTGCTACTGGGACAGGGGAGCAGTACTTC	CSATGTGEQYF
TRBD1	-	TRBV29-1	TRBJ2-1	TGCAGCGTAGGACAGGGGGTAAGGAATGAGCAGTTCTTC	CSVGQGVRNEQFF
TRBD1	many	TRBV7-2	TRBJ2-7	TGTGCCAGCAGCTACAGGGGAGAGGGCTACGAGCAGTACTTC	CASSYRGEGYEQYF
TRBD1	-	TRBV19	TRBJ2-2	TGTGCCAGTAGAGAGACAGGGGGAGTCACCGGGGAGCTGTTTTTT	CASRETGGVTGELFF
-	-	TRBV14	TRBJ2-5	TGTGCCAGCAGCCAAGATGGAGGGCTAGCGAAAGACCAAGAGACCCAGTACTTC	CASSQDGGLAKDQETQYF
-	-	TRBV6-6	TRBJ1-1	TGTGCCAGCAGTTACGACCGGAGAACTGAAGCTTTCTTT	CASSYDRRTEAFF
-	many	TRBV7-8	TRBJ1-3	TGTGCCAGCAGCCCCGCAGGGGACTCTGGAAACACCATATATTTT	CASSPAGDSGNTIYF
TRBD1	few	TRBV6-2/TRBV6-3	TRBJ2-2	TGTGCCAGCAGTTCTACGGGGACAGCGTCGAACACCGGGGAGCTGTTTTTT	CASSSTGTASNTGELFF
-	few	TRBV20-1	TRBJ2-5	TGCAGTGCTAGAACAGGCGCGGAGACCCAGTACTTC	CSARTGAETQYF
-	-	TRBV2	TRBJ1-3	TGTGCCAGCAGTGAAGACAGGTACTCTGGAAACACCATATATTTT	CASSEDRYSGNTIYF
-	few	TRBV12-3/TRBV12-4	TRBJ1-4	TGTGCCAGCATGCTAGAAGAGGCAACTAATGAAAAACTGTTTTTT	CASMLEEATNEKLFF
TRBD1	-	TRBV19	TRBJ1-2	TGTGCCAGTAGCCACCCTCGACAGGGTCGGGTCTATGGCTACACCTTC	CASSHPRQGRVYGYTF
TRBD1	few	TRBV20-1	TRBJ1-5	TGCAGTGCTAGAGCCTGGACAGGGCCAAATCAGCCCCAGCATTTT	CSARAWTGPNQPQHF
TRBD1	-	TRBV7-2	TRBJ2-3	TGTGCCAGCAGCCCTGGACAGGATCTCACAGATACGCAGTATTTT	CASSPGQDLTDTQYF
TRBD1	few	TRBV7-9	TRBJ2-3	TGTGCCAGCAGCGACAGGGTTATAGATACGCAGTATTTT	CASSDRVIDTQYF
-	many	TRBV7-2	TRBJ2-1	TGTGCCAGCAGCTTAGCCAGCTCCTACAATGAGCAGTTCTTC	CASSLASSYNEQFF
TRBD1	few	TRBV7-9	TRBJ2-1	TGTGCCAGCAGCCGGGGACAGGGATACCAGTTCTTC	CASSRGQGYQFF
TRBD1	many	TRBV7-2	TRBJ1-2	TGTGCCAGCAGTCGAGCGGGACAGCCGTATGGCTACACCTTC	CASSRAGQPYGYTF
TRBD1	once	TRBV6-8	TRBJ1-1	TGTGCCAGCAGATACAGGGGTGGGAACACTGAAGCTTTCTTT	CASRYRGGNTEAFF
TRBD1	many	TRBV6-2/TRBV6-3	TRBJ2-1	TGTGCCAGCAGTGAGCAACAGGGGAGCTCCTACAATGAGCAGTTCTTC	CASSEQQGSSYNEQFF
-	-	TRBV20-1	TRBJ2-3	TGCAGTGCTCCCCGCCGAGGAGCTAGCACAGATACGCAGTATTTT	CSAPRRGASTDTQYF
-	many	TRBV7-2	TRBJ1-6	TGTGCCAGCAGCTTAGATATCGGGAATTCACCCCTCCACTTT	CASSLDIGNSPLHF
-	few	TRBV11-2	TRBJ1-1	TGTGCCAGCACCCCACCAGGGTTGGCCCACCTTTTT	CASTPPGLAHLF
-	few	TRBV7-2	TRBJ2-1	TGTGCCAGCAGCTCCCGACCCGCAGTGCGGGAGCAGTTCTTC	CASSSRPAVREQFF
TRBD2	-	TRBV28	TRBJ2-3	TGTGCCATCATCTGGACTAGCGGGGGGGCTAGCACAGATACGCAGTATTTT	CAIIWTSGGASTDTQYF
TRBD1	few	TRBV6-5	TRBJ1-1	TGTGCCAGCAGTTCGGCCAGGGGGGCTTTCTTT	CASSSARGAFF